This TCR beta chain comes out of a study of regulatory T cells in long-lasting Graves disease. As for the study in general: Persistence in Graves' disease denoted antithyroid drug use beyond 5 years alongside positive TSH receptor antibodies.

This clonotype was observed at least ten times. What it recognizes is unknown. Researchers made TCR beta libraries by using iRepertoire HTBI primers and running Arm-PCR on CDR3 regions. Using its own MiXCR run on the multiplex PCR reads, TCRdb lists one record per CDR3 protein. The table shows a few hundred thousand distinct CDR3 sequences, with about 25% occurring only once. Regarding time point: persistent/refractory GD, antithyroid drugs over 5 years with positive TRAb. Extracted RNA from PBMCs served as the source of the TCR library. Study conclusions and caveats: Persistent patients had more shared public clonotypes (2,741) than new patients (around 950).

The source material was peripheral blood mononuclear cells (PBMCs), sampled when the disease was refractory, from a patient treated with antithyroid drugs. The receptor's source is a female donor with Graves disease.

This chain's CDR3 is CASSLSEEVGYTEAFF. The CDR3 DNA reads TGTGCCAGCAGTTTATCGGAGGAGGTTGGATACACTGAAGCTTTCTTT. The gene calls are TRBV27 and TRBJ1-1; D is unresolved. Trimming removed 0 bases at V and 3 bases at J, with 14 bases between. Looked up from germline, CDR1 is MNHEY and CDR2 is SMNVEV (reference sequence). The CDR3 covers 16 residues.